The clone carrying this T cell receptor beta chain showed up many times. This CDR3 is 14 amino acids long. V dropped 2 bases and J dropped 3 bases, with 11 bases sitting between them. CDR1 and CDR2 (germline): MNHEY, SVGEGT. A single record per CDR3 protein comes from TCRdb applying MiXCR to the 5' RACE reads. The sample lists 400,000 to 500,000 distinct CDR3 sequences; approximately 24% were seen once. This record belongs to a study of T-cell memory formation after mild COVID-19. The V call is TRBV6-2 or TRBV6-3, the J call TRBJ2-7; no definite D call. The TCR comes from an adult woman who had mild COVID-19 (a few samples of this study predate the infection). Cell type and time point are not known. Sequencing was carried out using PBMCs or a T cell subset sorted from them (not recorded which). This CDR3 reads CASSYGRNVYEQYF. The DNA of the CDR3 is TGTGCCAGCAGTTACGGACGGAATGTCTACGAGCAGTACTTC.